The clone carrying this T cell receptor beta chain was detected a few times. These data come from a study of CD8 T cells in Susac syndrome. Sequencing targeted TCR beta in T cells from blood (CD8+ and CD4+). TEMRA cells underwent FACS enrichment and CD8+ and CD4+ T cells underwent negative isolation. A quantity of roughly 0.5 to 1 ug RNA underwent reverse transcription using random hexamers. The amplification used immunoSEQ multiplex PCR on TCR beta CDR3; it spanned 54 Vbeta and 13 Jbeta. Using its own MiXCR run on the immunoSEQ multiplex PCR reads, TCRdb lists one record per CDR3 protein. Among approximately 200,000 distinct CDR3 sequences listed, 80% to 95% were seen once. The trim removed 1 base at V and 3 bases at J, leaving 1 base unmatched. Germline CDR1 reads SGHDT; CDR2 reads YYEEEE. This CDR3 is 15 amino acids long.

V gene TRBV5-6 combines with J gene TRBJ2-1, with TRBD2 matching 10 bases. Specimen: CD8+ T cells from PBMCs. The clonotype originates from a human donor with multiple sclerosis. CDR3 nucleotide sequence: TGTGCCAGCAGCTTGCCTAGCGGGGGCTACAATGAGCAGTTCTTC. This sequence encodes CASSLPSGGYNEQFF.